This T cell receptor beta chain stems from a study of beta chain features in type 1 diabetes. A word on this clone: The antigen remains undetermined.

What was sequenced were expressed TCRB transcripts, since all of the isolated RNA had been reverse transcribed. Sequencing was performed with immunoSEQ multiplex PCR; in TCRdb, only in-frame clones are kept and a portion is missing. The sample lists about 160,000 clones, under 9.5% occurring once. Each donor gave one heparinised blood draw averaging about 110 mL. Overall study results and limits: Significant though moderate, a shortening of TCRB CDR3s appeared in all four CD4+ subsets of Type 1 diabetes patients.

Input material: central memory CD4+ T cells from blood. This clonotype was obtained from a man aged 18-30 years with type 1 diabetes.

The CDR3 region has the DNA TGTGCCAGCAGCGGAGGACTAGCGGGAGTTGGGGCCAACGTCCTGACTTTC. Translating it yields CASSGGLAGVGANVLTF. The rearrangement links TRBV9 to TRBJ2-6; 13 nucleotides match TRBD2. This CDR3 comprises 17 residues. J was trimmed by 3 bases and V by 3 bases; bases with no gene match: 3. Germline-derived CDR1 and CDR2 are SGDLS and YYNGEE.